This note documents a single TCR beta chain sequence. Its antigen is undetermined. Resections that were taken during corrective heart surgery supplied the thymus tissue. Each of the donors was a healthy Finnish infant who was undergoing open corrective cardiac surgery for congenital heart defects. The sample is drawn from a study of human thymus T cells. Sequenced by immunoSEQ multiplex PCR; TCRdb stores in-frame clones only, minus some. This sample has some 78,000 clones, with around 96% found just once. General observations from the study: The authors found apparently biased V and J gene usage in thymic and blood repertoires. A high degree of thymic repertoire overlap among unrelated individuals was reported in related research.

Trimming removed 2 bases from V and 4 bases from J; junction bases left unmatched: 6. Germline V gene data show CDR1 as KGHSH and CDR2 as LQKENI. The CDR3 has 16 amino acids. Sequenced input: thymus tissue. The sequence derives from a boy younger than two with a congenital heart defect but otherwise immunologically healthy. The gene calls are TRBV18 and TRBJ2-2, with 8 bases identical to TRBD1. In DNA form, the CDR3 reads TGTGCCAGCTCACCATGCGACAGGGGCTTCACCGGGGAGCTGTTTTTT. It codes for CASSPCDRGFTGELFF.